These 23 T cell receptor beta chains were all obtained from the same sample, sequenced in a study of T cell responses to AZD1222 COVID-19 vaccine. Assay used: immunoSEQ multiplex PCR; TCRdb lists only in-frame clones, some missing. The sample has around 160,000 clones, nearly 90% seen once. The sample here was peripheral blood, taken on day 0 of AZD1222 vaccination. These receptors came from an adult in good health.

The chain links TRBV24-1 to TRBJ2-1; 14 nucleotides match TRBD2. V gave up 3 bases and J gave up 11 bases; unmatched junction bases: 5. Germline loops: CDR1 KGHDR, CDR2 SFDVKD. The CDR3 totals 15 residues. Here the CDR3 reads CATSDGTSGRRKQFF. In DNA form, the CDR3 reads TGTGCCACCAGTGATGGGACTAGCGGGAGACGGAAGCAGTTCTTC.

The V and J genes are TRBV14 and TRBJ2-3; 10 nucleotides line up with TRBD2. The CDR3 spans 16 residues. Germline assignment: CDR1 SGHDN and CDR2 FVKESK. J lost 6 bases, V lost 4 bases, and 10 bases had no gene match. The CDR3 DNA follows: TGTGCCAGCAGCCCCGCGGCTAGCGGGAGTAAGGATACGCAGTATTTT. Amino acid sequence: CASSPAASGSKDTQYF.

This chain joins TRBV2 and TRBJ2-1; weak D call: TRBD2 (5 bases). This CDR3 spans 13 amino acids. Germline assignment: CDR1 SNHLY and CDR2 FYNNEI. V dropped 5 bases and J dropped 6 bases, with 11 bases sitting between them. DNA of the CDR3: TGTGCCAGCAGTCCTGGGGAGATCAATGAGCAGTTCTTC. This codes for CASSPGEINEQFF.

The chain combines TRBV19 with TRBJ1-2; D unclear. Trimming removed 5 bases at V and 8 bases at J, with 12 bases between. In germline, CDR1 is LNHDA, CDR2 SQIVND (reference sequence). CDR3 size: 12 residues. CDR3 in DNA: TGTGCCAGTAGTGAGTGGTTAACCGGCTACACCTTC. Encoded protein: CASSEWLTGYTF.

This CDR3 is CATSSRVGQGLGGYTF. CDR3 nucleotide sequence: TGTGCCACCAGCAGTAGGGTCGGACAGGGGTTAGGGGGCTACACCTTC. The chain recombines TRBV15 with TRBJ1-2; 9 bases line up with TRBD1. J was trimmed by 8 bases and V by 3 bases; bases with no gene match: 13. Per the germline V gene, CDR1 is LNHNV and CDR2 is YYDKDF (reference sequence). The CDR3 is 16 amino acids.

The chain uses TRBV28 and TRBJ1-1, with D possibly matching TRBD1 (5 bases). V was clipped by 5 bases and J by 4 bases, with 5 bases between them. The CDR3 spans 11 residues. The germline CDR1 and CDR2 sequences are MDHEN and SYDVKM. The CDR3 nucleotides are TGTGCCAGCAGTGGGACCACTGAAGCTTTCTTT. Its translation: CASSGTTEAFF.

This chain connects TRBV28 to TRBJ2-3; possibly TRBD1 or TRBD2 for D (5 bases each). Trimming took off 5 bases at V and 2 bases at J, with 14 bases between the two ends. The CDR3 extends over 15 amino acids. Germline V gene lookup returns CDR1 MDHEN and CDR2 SYDVKM. CDR3 residues: CASSRPGRLTDTQYF. The CDR3 nucleotides read TGTGCCAGCAGTCGCCCGGGACGGCTCACAGATACGCAGTATTTT.

Of note for this clone: The junction shows a germline mismatch at one end, possibly a read error. The chain has TRBV7-9 and TRBJ2-6; no reliable D call. CDR1 and CDR2 from the germline V gene are SEHNR and FQNEAQ (reference sequence). The CDR3 has 17 amino acids. The CDR3, as DNA: TGTGCCAGCAGCTTACCACCACGCTTCTCTAGGGCCAACGTCCTGACTTTC. It is translated as CASSLPPRFSRANVLTF.

The chain carries TRBV30 and TRBJ2-1; 9 nucleotides align to TRBD2. The CDR3 consists of 17 residues. V was clipped by 4 bases and J by 4 bases; unmatched bases: 14. The germline gives CDR1 GTSNPN, CDR2 SVGIG (reference sequence). The CDR3 sequence: CAWKGFGSGRSYNEQFF. For the CDR3, the DNA is TGTGCCTGGAAAGGATTCGGGAGCGGGAGGTCTTACAATGAGCAGTTCTTC.

The J gene is TRBJ1-2, the V gene TRBV7-2, with 8 bases lining up with TRBD1. V dropped 1 base and J dropped 7; count of bases not matched to a gene: 11. The CDR3 has 16 amino acids. The germline gives CDR1 SGHTA, CDR2 FQGNSA. As DNA, the CDR3 is TGTGCCAGCAGCTTAGATAGACAGGGGCCCTATGGTGGCTACACCTTC. This translates into CASSLDRQGPYGGYTF.

The chain carries TRBV28 and TRBJ1-5, with TRBD1 as a possible D gene (5 bases). This CDR3 comprises 12 residues. Trimming left V 10 bases short and J 7 bases short, with 14 bases between. Per the germline V gene, CDR1 is MDHEN and CDR2 is SYDVKM. This chain's CDR3 is CATARGRQPQHF. The DNA of the CDR3 is TGTGCCACCGCACGGGGCCGGCAGCCCCAGCATTTT.

The chain links TRBV5-1 to TRBJ2-5, with D possibly being TRBD1 or TRBD2 (5 bases each). The CDR3 has 15 residues. Germline V gene data show CDR1 as SGHRS and CDR2 as YFSETQ. Trimming took 4 bases from V and 5 from J, leaving 18 bases between them. CDR3: CASSQRWGRTETQYF. In DNA form, the CDR3 reads TGCGCCAGCAGCCAGAGGTGGGGACGGACGGAGACCCAGTACTTC. Supplemented by reference TRBV5-1 and TRBJ2-5, the full variable domain reads KAGVTQTPRYLIKTRGQQVTLSCSPISGHRSVSWYQQTPGQGLQFLFEYFSETQRNKGNFPGRFSGRQFSNSRSEMNVSTLELGDSALYLCASSQRWGRTETQYFGPGTRLLVL.

V is TRBV12-3 or TRBV12-4 and J is TRBJ2-6; D gene uncertain. V lost 6 bases to trimming and J lost 6 bases, with 9 bases between them. The CDR3 is made up of 13 amino acids. CDR3 in DNA: TGTGCCAGCAGACCCCCCCAGGCCAACGTCCTGACTTTC. This encodes CASRPPQANVLTF.

This CDR3 reads CASSLFGGSGSDTQYF. The CDR3, as DNA: TGTGCCAGCAGCTTATTCGGCGGGAGTGGGTCAGATACGCAGTATTTT. The genes are TRBV7-2 and TRBJ2-3; 7 bases align to TRBD2. The V and J ends lost 2 bases and 4 bases, in that order; junction bases with no gene match: 9. The CDR3 has 16 residues. From germline, CDR1 is SGHTA and CDR2 FQGNSA.

CDR3 protein: CASSPGGEAQPQHF. For the CDR3, the DNA is TGTGCCAGCAGCCCAGGGGGCGAAGCTCAGCCCCAGCATTTT. This chain uses TRBV3-1 (or the pseudogene TRBV3-2) with TRBJ1-5; TRBD1 aligns across 8 bases. J lost 6 bases, V lost 4 bases, and 5 bases had no gene match. The germline V gene encodes CDR1 LGHDT and CDR2 YNNKEL (reference sequence). The CDR3 loop spans 14 amino acids.

The genes are TRBV2 and TRBJ2-4; maybe TRBD2 (5 bases). CDR1 is SNHLY and CDR2 is FYNNEI in the germline V gene. This CDR3 has 12 residues. With 6 bases removed from V and 5 bases from J, the gap between germline ends came to 8 bases. CDR3 nucleotides: TGTGCCAGCAGGAGGGAAGAAAACATTCAGTACTTC. Its protein product is CASRREENIQYF. Full variable domain (rest looked up from reference TRBV2 and TRBJ2-4): EPEVTQTPSHQVTQMGQEVILRCVPISNHLYFYWYRQILGQKVEFLVSFYNNEISEKSEIFDDQFSVERPDGSNFTLKIRSTKLEDSAMYFCASRREENIQYFGAGTRLSVL.

The sample holds one count of this clone. The V call is TRBV5-6, the J call TRBJ1-2, with 8 positions matching TRBD1. This CDR3 comprises 13 residues. V lost 4 bases, J lost 4 bases, and 3 bases stayed unmatched. Germline CDR1 SGHDT, CDR2 YYEEEE. The CDR3 protein is CASSPDRGYGYTF. CDR3 DNA: TGTGCCAGCAGCCCTGACAGGGGCTATGGCTACACCTTC.

The rearrangement uses TRBV20-1 and TRBJ1-5; D not resolved. The germline CDR1 and CDR2 sequences are DFQATT and SNEGSKA (reference sequence). V was trimmed by 0 bases and J by 9 bases, leaving 6 bases between them. The CDR3 is 11 residues long. The DNA for the CDR3 is TGCAGTGCTAGAGAAGGCTGGCCCCAGCATTTT. Its translation is CSAREGWPQHF.

The chain carries TRBV7-9 and TRBJ2-3; no reliable D call. Between the trimmed V and J ends, which lost 1 base and 0 bases, there was a span of 17 bases. CDR1 and CDR2 from the germline V gene are SEHNR and FQNEAQ (reference sequence). This CDR3 region has 18 residues. The DNA of the CDR3 is TGTGCCAGCAGCTTAGAATCCTGGCAGCGTGTGAGCACAGATACGCAGTATTTT. As protein: CASSLESWQRVSTDTQYF. Together with reference TRBV7-9 and TRBJ2-3, the CDR3 gives the full variable domain: DTGVSQNPRHKITKRGQNVTFRCDPISEHNRLYWYRQTLGQGPEFLTYFQNEAQLEKSRLLSDRFSAERPKGSFSTLEIQRTEQGDSAMYLCASSLESWQRVSTDTQYFGPGTRLTVL.

The gene calls are TRBV11-2 and TRBJ1-3; D unresolved. This CDR3 has 17 amino acids. Germline V gene lookup returns CDR1 SGHAT and CDR2 FQNNGV. V was clipped by 7 bases and J by 0 bases, with 19 bases between them. CDR3 coding DNA: TGTGCCAGCACCCGTAGGCGGGCAGCTAGCTCTGGAAACACCATATATTTT. Translation: CASTRRRAASSGNTIYF.

The chain is built from TRBV27 and TRBJ2-5; 9 bases agree with TRBD2. The CDR3 totals 16 residues. Germline V gene sequence: CDR1 MNHEY, CDR2 SMNVEV (reference sequence). The V gene end was trimmed by 5 bases and the J gene end by 2 bases; junction bases not matched to a gene: 9. CDR3 sequence: CASSPLAGRRQETQYF. CDR3 nucleotides: TGTGCCAGCAGTCCCCTAGCGGGAAGACGGCAAGAGACCCAGTACTTC.

This sequence joins TRBV7-2 and TRBJ2-1; 14 nucleotides match TRBD2. The junction had 11 bases not matched to a gene; V was cut back by 5 bases and J by 5 bases. CDR1 is SGHTA and CDR2 is FQGNSA in the germline V gene. This CDR3 has 18 amino acids. CDR3 sequence reads: CASSPRLAGGPTDNEQFF. The CDR3 DNA is TGTGCCAGCAGCCCCCGACTAGCGGGAGGGCCAACAGACAATGAGCAGTTCTTC.

The V and J genes are TRBV2 and TRBJ1-6; D is ambiguous. The V gene's germline CDR1 is SNHLY and CDR2 FYNNEI. The CDR3 runs to 14 residues. V was trimmed by 1 base and J by 8 bases, leaving 9 bases between them. CDR3 nucleotides: TGTGCCAGCAGTGAAGGAAGGAGTTATTCACCCCTCCACTTT. As protein: CASSEGRSYSPLHF.